Included here is one T cell receptor beta chain sequence, with context. Germline values: CDR1 SNHLY, CDR2 FYNNEI. The V and J ends lost 8 bases and 8 bases, in that order; junction bases with no gene match: 10. This CDR3 is built from 13 residues. How the authors handled the data: Amplification from reference gene primers served as the basis for estimated nucleated cell counts. This table comes from immunoSEQ multiplex PCR, and its TCRdb copy is limited to in-frame clones, with some not included. V, J and clone size were drawn from that table, and D and trimming were deduced from the DNA. The sample contains some 160,000 clones, roughly 90% of which appear only once. This record belongs to a study of blood T cell repertoires in COVID-19. In the study overall: The United States, Italy and Spain were the sources of the acute and convalescent COVID-19 samples. PBMCs, B-cell-depleted T cells, or T cells provided the cDNA or gDNA that made up the material.

The receptor was derived from a man in his 60s with acute or convalescent COVID-19. Sample: peripheral blood. This sequence joins TRBV2 and TRBJ1-2; 8 bases match TRBD1. Written as DNA, the CDR3 is TGTGCCAGCGTACCGGGACAGGTAGAAGGCTACACCTTC. Its translation is CASVPGQVEGYTF.